This TCR beta chain stems from a study of cytomegalovirus exposure and HLA in healthy donors. Overall study results and limits: Per a later analysis, 15,000 to 20,000 TCR beta sequences showed association with HLA alleles at 0.05 false discovery rate. The authors later found most CMV-associated TCR beta chains appeared HLA-restricted. TCR beta chains associated with HLA were, in a later analysis, more clonally expanded than equally common others.

This PCR relied on a set of 60 Vbeta primers and 13 Jbeta primers. Profiling relied on immunoSEQ multiplex PCR, and the TCRdb table lists in-frame clones only, not all of them. The table records around 160,000 clones, around four fifths of them present only once. CDR1 is MNHNS, CDR2 SASEGT, per germline. The CDR3 has 13 amino acids. Trimming cost V 4 bases and J 4 bases; bases outside gene matches: 1. Among the donors, all were healthy bone marrow donors. About this clone: Its specificity is unknown.

The source of this sequence is a man aged 45-60 years in good health and CMV-seropositive. Sequenced sample: PBMCs. This chain joins TRBV6-1 and TRBJ1-5; 7 bases map to TRBD1. The chain's CDR3 is CASSGTGNQPQHF. CDR3 DNA: TGTGCCAGCAGTGGGACAGGAAATCAGCCCCAGCATTTT.